A selection of T cell receptor beta chains follows, all from one sample in a study of T-cell reconstitution after alpha-beta-depleted transplantation in children. TCRdb redid the calling of the PCR reads with MiXCR, one entry per CDR3 protein. The sample shows approximately 650,000 distinct CDR3 sequences, around 13% of them seen only once. The specimen comprised PBMCs, sampled before TCRalphabeta/CD19-depleted stem cell transplant. The receptors were gathered from a girl aged 2 to 10 with congenital amegakaryocytic thrombocytopenia, due to receive a stem cell transplant. Both conserved end residues are part of each CDR3. A D gene is named only where the DNA matches it firmly. Size is omitted from some rows. Given values are once, few, many or a class for expanded clones.

size | J | V | D | CDR3 | DNA
NA | TRBJ1-1 | TRBV20-1 | TRBD1 | CSAKEPNRGNTEAFF | TGCAGTGCTAAGGAACCAAACAGGGGTAACACTGAAGCTTTCTTT
NA | TRBJ2-2 | TRBV5-1 | NA | CASSRAGDGGELFF | TGCGCCAGCAGCCGAGCTGGAGACGGCGGGGAGCTGTTTTTT
many | TRBJ1-6 | TRBV15 | NA | CATSAQTGTYNSPLHF | TGTGCCACCAGCGCTCAAACAGGGACGTATAATTCACCCCTCCACTTT
NA | TRBJ2-1 | TRBV12-3/TRBV12-4 | TRBD2 | CASSWTPGLAGGYSYNEQFF | TGTGCCAGCAGTTGGACACCCGGACTAGCGGGAGGGTATTCCTACAATGAGCAGTTCTTC
few | TRBJ2-5 | TRBV28 | NA | CASSSAGAQETQYF | TGTGCCAGCAGTTCCGCCGGCGCCCAAGAGACCCAGTACTTC
NA | TRBJ2-1 | TRBV27 | NA | CASSLRAYNDQFF | TGTGCCAGCAGTCTTAGGGCCTACAATGATCAGTTCTTC
many | TRBJ1-1 | TRBV12-3/TRBV12-4 | NA | CASSPTLGITAFF | TGTGCCAGCAGCCCTACTCTGGGGATAACGGCTTTCTTT
many | TRBJ2-7 | TRBV10-3 | NA | CAIGRTGGPLRRTYEQYF | TGTGCCATCGGGCGGACGGGCGGACCACTCAGAAGGACCTACGAGCAGTACTTC
NA | TRBJ2-5 | TRBV5-1 | NA | CASSLEGRQETQYF | TGCGCCAGCAGCTTGGAAGGGCGACAAGAGACCCAGTACTTC
NA | TRBJ2-2 | TRBV12-3/TRBV12-4 | TRBD2 | CASRWAGGPEGGELFF | TGTGCCAGCAGATGGGCGGGAGGGCCTGAGGGCGGGGAGCTGTTTTTT
few | TRBJ1-3 | TRBV28 | NA | CASSFRTRNTIYF | TGTGCCAGCAGTTTCCGGACTCGGAACACCATATATTTT
few | TRBJ2-7 | TRBV4-1 | NA | CASSRPSTGTTTYEQYF | TGCGCCAGCAGCCGACCTTCTACCGGGACAACCACCTACGAGCAGTACTTC
NA | TRBJ2-7 | TRBV18 | TRBD2 | CASSSSTSGGTDSYEQYF | TGTGCCAGCTCATCGTCGACTAGCGGGGGAACGGACTCCTACGAGCAGTACTTC
NA | TRBJ2-2 | TRBV12-3/TRBV12-4 | NA | CASSITDTGELFF | TGTGCCAGCAGCATCACAGACACCGGGGAGCTGTTTTTT
NA | TRBJ2-1 | TRBV20-1 | TRBD2 | CSVGTKRGISYNEQFF | TGCAGTGTTGGGACTAAAAGGGGTATCTCCTACAATGAGCAGTTCTTC
few | TRBJ2-2 | TRBV5-1 | NA | CASSTDSDGELFF | TGCGCCAGCAGCACGGATTCGGACGGGGAGCTGTTTTTT
few | TRBJ2-1 | TRBV5-1 | NA | CASSDDRQPRGYGQFF | TGCGCCAGCAGCGACGACCGACAGCCCAGGGGCTATGGGCAGTTCTTC
many | TRBJ2-3 | TRBV20-1 | NA | CSAFTDTQYF | TGCAGTGCTTTCACAGATACGCAGTATTTT
NA | TRBJ2-1 | TRBV3-1 | NA | CASSQAEDEQFF | TGTGCCAGCAGCCAAGCCGAGGATGAGCAGTTCTTC
few | TRBJ2-5 | TRBV7-9 | NA | CASSLAILGEETQYF | TGTGCCAGCAGCTTAGCAATACTAGGGGAAGAGACCCAGTACTTC
many | TRBJ2-2 | TRBV7-9 | TRBD2 | CASSSVLTSANTGELFF | TGTGCCAGCAGCTCGGTTTTGACTAGCGCGAACACCGGGGAGCTGTTTTTT
NA | TRBJ2-1 | TRBV27 | NA | CASSPSSAQDNEQFF | TGTGCCAGCAGTCCTTCTAGCGCCCAGGACAATGAGCAGTTCTTC
NA | TRBJ2-1 | TRBV12-3/TRBV12-4 | TRBD2 | CASSLGTSATYNEQFF | TGTGCCAGCAGTTTAGGGACTAGCGCAACCTACAATGAGCAGTTCTTC
many | TRBJ2-3 | TRBV20-1 | TRBD2 | CSAVSGRDIDTQYF | TGCAGTGCTGTTAGCGGGAGAGATATCGATACGCAGTATTTT
NA | TRBJ2-7 | TRBV6-5 | NA | CASSYRTATYEQYF | TGTGCCAGCAGTTACCGGACAGCCACCTACGAGCAGTACTTC
NA | TRBJ2-2 | TRBV5-5 | NA | CASSIPSRPGELFF | TGTGCCAGCAGCATCCCCTCCCGTCCCGGGGAGCTGTTTTTT
few | TRBJ2-1 | TRBV5-1 | TRBD2 | CASSFQAGGEGEQFF | TGCGCCAGCAGCTTCCAAGCGGGAGGGGAAGGTGAGCAGTTCTTC
few | TRBJ1-6 | TRBV5-1 | NA | CASSSRNRNSPLHF | TGCGCCAGCAGCTCCCGGAACAGAAATTCACCCCTCCACTTT
few | TRBJ2-5 | TRBV20-1 | TRBD1 | CSARTQGKQETQYF | TGCAGTGCTAGGACACAGGGGAAACAAGAGACCCAGTACTTC
NA | TRBJ2-3 | TRBV20-1 | TRBD2 | CSAGAISGRAGDTQYF | TGCAGTGCTGGAGCCATTAGCGGGAGGGCCGGAGATACGCAGTATTTT
NA | TRBJ1-2 | TRBV29-1 | NA | CSAGEGNYGYTF | TGCAGCGCTGGGGAGGGCAACTATGGCTACACCTTC
NA | TRBJ2-2 | TRBV5-1 | TRBD2 | CASSSSGRRNTGELFF | TGCGCCAGCAGCTCAAGCGGGAGGCGTAACACCGGGGAGCTGTTTTTT
NA | TRBJ2-7 | TRBV11-2 | TRBD2 | CASSWGTSGDYEQYF | TGTGCCAGCAGCTGGGGGACTAGCGGGGACTACGAGCAGTACTTC
few | TRBJ2-1 | TRBV12-3/TRBV12-4 | TRBD2 | CASSAGTSNEQFF | TGTGCCAGCAGTGCCGGGACTAGTAACGAGCAGTTCTTC
few | TRBJ2-1 | TRBV2 | TRBD2 | CADQPGLAGNEQFF | TGTGCCGATCAGCCGGGACTAGCGGGGAATGAGCAGTTCTTC
few | TRBJ2-3 | TRBV30 | NA | CAWRREEDTQYF | TGTGCCTGGCGCAGGGAGGAAGATACGCAGTATTTT
many | TRBJ2-3 | TRBV20-1 | NA | CSARKRTNTDTQYF | TGCAGTGCTAGGAAGCGGACGAACACAGATACGCAGTATTTT
many | TRBJ1-4 | TRBV5-1 | NA | CASSSGGATNEKLFF | TGCGCCAGCAGTTCCGGCGGGGCAACTAATGAAAAACTGTTTTTT
NA | TRBJ1-6 | TRBV7-9 | NA | CASREVSRNSPLHF | TGTGCCAGCAGAGAGGTATCTCGTAATTCACCCCTCCACTTT
many | TRBJ2-7 | TRBV5-1 | TRBD2 | CASTTDLAGYEQYF | TGCGCCAGCACCACGGACCTAGCGGGGTACGAGCAGTACTTC